What follows are 22 T cell receptor beta chains derived from one specimen sequenced in a study of CD8 T cells in ankylosing spondylitis (dated by TCRdb to about 2017). Libraries were made using 5' RACE. Sequencing relied on an Illumina HiSeq 2500. Starting from the raw public reads, TCRdb applied fastp trimming at Q25, assembled clones with MiXCR and retained in-frame beta chains. Here each entry gathers all rows of one CDR3 protein and keeps the most common genes and DNA. The sample table holds under 200,000 distinct CDR3 sequences, of which under 15% were seen once. 11% of the sample comes from the top ten. Sequences were obtained from blood, either unsorted or a sorted T cell fraction (not recorded which). These receptors were collected from a female donor with ankylosing spondylitis or in good health (not recorded which).

Concerning this clonotype itself: One base away lies a much larger clone, so this may be a sequencing read error. J is TRBJ2-3 and V is TRBV20-1; 9 bases fit TRBD2. The germline gives CDR1 DFQATT, CDR2 SNEGSKA (reference sequence). There are 15 residues in the CDR3. The CDR3 reads CSARGRLAVTDTEYF. CDR3 DNA: TGCAGTGCTAGGGGGAGACTAGCGGTAACAGATACGGAGTATTTT.

At least ten counts were recorded for this clonotype. The chain recombines TRBV7-2 with TRBJ2-3; 12 nucleotides align to TRBD2. Germline values: CDR1 SGHTA, CDR2 FQGNSA. V trimming: 2 bases; J trimming: 5 bases; junction bases outside the gene matches: 5. The CDR3 loop spans 16 amino acids. The CDR3 here is CASSLLAGGPIDTQYF. For the CDR3, the DNA is TGTGCCAGCAGCTTACTAGCGGGAGGGCCGATAGATACGCAGTATTTT. The complete variable domain, with remaining parts taken from reference TRBV7-2 and TRBJ2-3, reads GAGVSQSPSNKVTEKGKDVELRCDPISGHTALYWYRQSLGQGLEFLIYFQGNSAPDKSGLPSDRFSAERTGGSVSTLTIQRTQQEDSAVYLCASSLLAGGPIDTQYFGPGTRLTVL.

This chain joins TRBV3-1 and TRBJ2-7; D gene ambiguous. Germline lookup yields CDR1 LGHDT and CDR2 YNNKEL (reference sequence). The CDR3 is made up of 11 amino acids. Trimming removed 2 bases at V and 6 bases at J, with 5 bases between. The DNA for the CDR3 is TGTGCCAGCAGCCAAAACGCCGAGCAGTACTTC. Protein sequence: CASSQNAEQYF.

At least ten counts were recorded for this clonotype. V usage is TRBV5-1 and J usage is TRBJ1-5; no clear D. The CDR3 runs 15 residues. V was clipped by 0 bases and J by 1 base, with 8 bases between them. Germline V gene data show CDR1 as SGHRS and CDR2 as YFSETQ. CDR3 in amino acids: CASSLGSSSNQPQHF. DNA of the CDR3: TGCGCCAGCAGCTTGGGTAGTTCGAGCAATCAGCCCCAGCATTTT.

This clonotype was picked up many times. The chain combines TRBV6-1 with TRBJ1-5, with a tentative D call TRBD1 (5 bases). The V gene lost 6 bases and the J gene lost 1 base, with 13 bases spanning the gap. Germline lookup yields CDR1 MNHNS and CDR2 SASEGT. There are 15 residues in the CDR3. The CDR3 loop reads CASSELPGSNQPQHF. The CDR3 DNA reads TGTGCCAGCAGCGAGCTTCCAGGGAGCAATCAGCCCCAGCATTTT.

About this clonotype: A much larger clone differs from this one at a single base, so this may be a read error. J is TRBJ2-1 and V is TRBV6-4; TRBD2 matches 9 bases. The CDR3 runs 15 residues. Germline CDR1 MRHNA, CDR2 SNTAGT. CDR3 sequence (DNA): TGTACCAGCAGTCCGACTAGCGGAGAGGGTCATGAGCAGTTCTTC. This encodes CTSSPTSGEGHEQFF.

Points on this clonotype: A much larger clone lies a single base off, so this may be a read error. The V gene is TRBV12-3 or TRBV12-4, the J gene TRBJ1-3; D gene uncertain. The CDR3 spans 16 residues. The DNA for the CDR3 is TGTGCCAGCAGTGGCCGGACGGGAAGCTCTGGAAACATCATATATTTT. As protein: CASSGRTGSSGNIIYF.

V is TRBV12-3 or TRBV12-4 and J is TRBJ2-7; D not resolved. The V end was cut by 6 bases, the J end by 4 bases, with 28 bases between. This CDR3 region has 18 residues. The CDR3 nucleotides read TGTGCCAGCAGGTCCGCATTCCCGGGCCACGAAGGGTTATACGAGCAGTACTTC. Translating it yields CASRSAFPGHEGLYEQYF.

This chain connects TRBV5-6 to TRBJ1-2, with 8 bases aligning to TRBD1. Germline CDR1 and CDR2: SGHDT and YYEEEE. The CDR3 consists of 14 residues. V lost 4 bases, J lost 4 bases, and 6 bases stayed unmatched. Written as DNA, the CDR3 is TGTGCCAGCAGCCTAGGACAGGGACCCTATGGCTACACCTTC. It encodes CASSLGQGPYGYTF.

This clonotype occurred many times. The CDR3 protein is CASSTGNNEQFF. For the CDR3, the DNA is TGTGCCAGCTCAACCGGCAACAATGAGCAGTTCTTC. The rearrangement joins TRBV2 to TRBJ2-1; no clear D. The V end was cut by 8 bases, the J end by 5 bases, with 10 bases between. The CDR3 has 12 amino acids. Germline lookup yields CDR1 SNHLY and CDR2 FYNNEI. Combining the CDR3 with reference TRBV2 and TRBJ2-1 gives the whole variable domain EPEVTQTPSHQVTQMGQEVILRCVPISNHLYFYWYRQILGQKVEFLVSFYNNEISEKSEIFDDQFSVERPDGSNFTLKIRSTKLEDSAMYFCASSTGNNEQFFGPGTRLTVL.

This clonotype appeared many times. The CDR3 nucleotides are TGTGCCAGCAGTCAAATAAGGGATGGCGCCGCACGCGAGACCCAGTACTTC. Translated: CASSQIRDGAARETQYF. The J gene is TRBJ2-5, the V gene TRBV3-1; D gene unclear. V lost 6 bases and J lost 5, with 25 bases in between. CDR1 and CDR2 from the germline V gene are LGHDT and YNNKEL (reference sequence). The CDR3 is 17 amino acids.

This clonotype was recorded many times. The chain joins TRBV20-1 to TRBJ1-6; no clear D. V was cut by 5 bases and J by 0 bases, with 11 bases left in between. Germline assignment: CDR1 DFQATT and CDR2 SNEGSKA (reference sequence). This CDR3 region has 15 residues. CDR3 sequence: CSAGRPGSYNSPLHF. The CDR3 nucleotides read TGCAGTGCTGGTAGGCCGGGCTCCTATAATTCACCCCTCCACTTT.

There are many counts of this clonotype. This rearrangement joins TRBV9 to TRBJ1-3; D gene unclear. The CDR3 covers 15 residues. Looked up from germline, CDR1 is SGDLS and CDR2 is YYNGEE. V was cut by 6 bases and J by 0 bases, with 13 bases left in between. The CDR3 loop reads CASTPGGSSGNTIYF. The CDR3 DNA reads TGTGCCAGCACCCCTGGAGGGAGCTCTGGAAACACCATATATTTT.

This clonotype was counted ten times or more. The gene calls are TRBV27 and TRBJ1-2; TRBD1 matches 7 bases. Germline CDR1 and CDR2: MNHEY and SMNVEV (reference sequence). The CDR3 consists of 16 residues. After removal of 0 bases from V and 4 bases from J, the junction contained 8 bases not matched to a gene. In DNA, the CDR3 is TGTGCCAGCAGTTTATCGCGCATCTCAGGGGGCTATGGCTACACCTTC. Encoded protein: CASSLSRISGGYGYTF.

V and J are TRBV5-7 and TRBJ2-5, with 7 nucleotides matching TRBD1. TRBV5-7 is classed as an ORF, of uncertain function. Trimming cost V 6 bases and J 1 base; bases outside gene matches: 6. The CDR3 covers 14 residues. The CDR3 protein is CASIETGVQETQYF. In DNA, the CDR3 is TGTGCCAGCATCGAAACAGGGGTCCAAGAGACCCAGTACTTC.

The chain recombines TRBV5-6 with TRBJ1-1; no definite D call. Trimming pared 2 bases from V and 1 base from J, leaving 12 bases between. The length of the CDR3 is 15 residues. Per germline, CDR1 SGHDT and CDR2 YYEEEE. The CDR3 DNA sequence: TGTGCCAGCAGCTTTTTGGGCCGAGCGAACACTGAAGCTTTCTTT. Translating gives CASSFLGRANTEAFF. Full variable domain (remainder filled in from reference TRBV5-6 and TRBJ1-1): DAGVTQSPTHLIKTRGQQVTLRCSPKSGHDTVSWYQQALGQGPQFIFQYYEEEERQRGNFPDRFSGHQFPNYSSELNVNALLLGDSALYLCASSFLGRANTEAFFGQGTRLTVV.

Remarks on this clonotype: The junction departs from the called germline gene at one end, perhaps through a read error. This chain connects TRBV20-1 to TRBJ2-2, with TRBD2 matching over 8 bases. The CDR3 consists of 16 residues. Germline CDR1 and CDR2: DFQATT and SNEGSKA (reference sequence). The CDR3 DNA sequence: TGCTGTGCTAATCCCGCTAGCGGGCCGAACACCGGGGAGCTGTTTTTT. Protein product: CCANPASGPNTGELFF.

With regard to this clonotype: Being one base from a much bigger clone, this may be a read error. The chain employs TRBV6-1 and TRBJ1-5, with TRBD1 identical over 11 bases. Germline trimming cut 6 bases from V and 11 bases from J; bases unmatched to any gene: 12. The germline CDR1 and CDR2 sequences are MNHNS and SASEGT. The CDR3 is made up of 15 amino acids. CDR3 nucleotide sequence: TGTGCCAGCAGCACTAGGGACAGGGGGTTACAGTCCCAGCATTTT. This codes for CASSTRDRGLQSQHF.

In DNA, the CDR3 is TGTGCCAGCAGCCCGGGACTAGCGGGAACCTACGAGCAGTACTTC. Translated, it gives CASSPGLAGTYEQYF. This sequence joins TRBV5-5 and TRBJ2-7, with 13 bases fitting TRBD2. This CDR3 has 15 amino acids. CDR1 is SGHKS, CDR2 YYEKEE, per germline (reference sequence). V shed 4 bases, J shed 2 bases, and the junction held 3 bases outside the gene matches.

The chain links TRBV2 to TRBJ2-1; 13 nucleotides align to TRBD2. The CDR3 is 20 residues long. CDR1 is SNHLY, CDR2 FYNNEI, per germline. The junction had 10 bases not matched to a gene; V was cut back by 2 bases and J by 0 bases. The CDR3 here is CASSEQKLAGGPISYNEQFF. CDR3 coding DNA: TGTGCCAGCAGTGAACAGAAACTAGCGGGAGGGCCAATCTCCTACAATGAGCAGTTCTTC. The full variable domain, completed using reference TRBV2 and TRBJ2-1, is EPEVTQTPSHQVTQMGQEVILRCVPISNHLYFYWYRQILGQKVEFLVSFYNNEISEKSEIFDDQFSVERPDGSNFTLKIRSTKLEDSAMYFCASSEQKLAGGPISYNEQFFGPGTRLTVL.

This clonotype was seen many times. The chain links TRBV29-1 to TRBJ2-7; TRBD2 might be the D (5 bases). Germline-derived CDR1 and CDR2 are SQVTM and ANQGSEA. The CDR3 consists of 13 residues. Between the trimmed V and J ends, which lost 1 base and 2 bases, there was a span of 9 bases. CDR3 residues: CSVEVGRAYEQYF. CDR3 nucleotides: TGCAGCGTTGAAGTAGGGAGAGCCTACGAGCAGTACTTC.

This clonotype has just a few counts. The rearrangement links TRBV18 to TRBJ2-5; no clear D. V was pared by 3 bases and J by 3 bases, with 8 bases between. This CDR3 is built from 13 residues. From germline, CDR1 is KGHSH and CDR2 LQKENI. The CDR3 DNA is TGTGCCAGCTCACCCTCAGGAGAAGAGACCCAGTACTTC. Translated, it gives CASSPSGEETQYF.